These 24 T cell receptor beta chains share one sample of origin, sequenced in a study of T-cell memory formation after mild COVID-19. TCRdb redid the calling of the 5' RACE reads with MiXCR, one entry per CDR3 protein. Found here are 40,000 to 60,000 distinct CDR3 sequences, over 8.5% of them singletons; the top ten hold approximately 12%. The sequencing input was PBMCs or a T cell subset sorted from them (not recorded which). These receptors were collected from an adult woman who had mild COVID-19 (a few samples of this study predate the infection). Cell type and time point are not known.

The genes are TRBV5-5 and TRBJ2-5; possibly TRBD1 or TRBD2 for D (5 bases each). The length of the CDR3 is 15 residues. CDR1 and CDR2 (germline): SGHKS, YYEKEE (reference sequence). V lost 3 bases and J lost 4, with 16 bases in between. CDR3 sequence (DNA): TGTGCCAGCAGCTCAACCGGGGCTCCATCAGAGACCCAGTACTTC. Residues: CASSSTGAPSETQYF. Full variable domain (missing parts from reference TRBV5-5 and TRBJ2-5): DAGVTQSPTHLIKTRGQQVTLRCSPISGHKSVSWYQQVLGQGPQFIFQYYEKEERGRGNFPDRFSARQFPNYSSELNVNALLLGDSALYLCASSSTGAPSETQYFGPGTRLLVL.

This clonotype was found many times. The chain couples TRBV4-1 to TRBJ2-2; D might be TRBD2 (7 bases). CDR1 MGHRA and CDR2 YSYEKL come from the germline V gene. V shed 0 bases and J shed 4 bases, with 12 bases lying between them. CDR3 length equals 16 residues. The CDR3 is CASSQEGGALTGELFF. The DNA for the CDR3 is TGCGCCAGCAGCCAAGAGGGGGGGGCTCTCACCGGGGAGCTGTTTTTT.

The sample holds many counts of this clonotype. The chain couples TRBV6-2 or TRBV6-3 to TRBJ1-6, with D unresolved. CDR3 length equals 16 residues. The V end lost 6 bases, the J end lost 0 bases, and 12 bases lay between the germline ends. Germline V gene sequence: CDR1 MNHEY, CDR2 SVGEGT. The CDR3 here is CASRWRWSSYNSPLHF. As DNA, the CDR3 is TGTGCCAGCAGATGGAGGTGGAGCTCCTATAATTCACCCCTCCACTTT.

This clonotype was seen ten or more times. The gene calls are TRBV12-5 and TRBJ2-7; 9 nucleotides agree with TRBD1. Per germline, CDR1 LGHNT and CDR2 FRNRAP. The CDR3 covers 17 residues. The J segment lost 2 bases and the V segment lost 3 bases, leaving 11 bases of the junction unmatched. This chain's CDR3 is CASGFAVVGQGPYEQYF. The CDR3 nucleotides read TGTGCTAGTGGTTTCGCGGTCGTGGGACAGGGACCCTACGAGCAGTACTTC.

Ten or more counts support this clonotype. This rearrangement joins TRBV20-1 to TRBJ2-1; 15 bases are shared with TRBD2. Unmatched junction bases numbered 6, after V lost 6 bases and J lost 3 bases. Germline CDR1 and CDR2: DFQATT and SNEGSKA (reference sequence). This CDR3 is 16 amino acids long. CDR3 region: CSAGLAGGQGYNEQFF. The DNA for the CDR3 is TGCAGTGCCGGACTAGCGGGAGGGCAGGGCTACAATGAGCAGTTCTTC.

J is TRBJ1-5 and V is TRBV7-6; TRBD1 is a possible D gene (5 bases). The CDR3 totals 13 residues. Trimming removed 8 bases at V and 7 bases at J, with 15 bases between. Germline V gene data show CDR1 as SGHVS and CDR2 as FNYEAQ. CDR3 residues: CASGTGGLQPQHF. The CDR3 DNA follows: TGTGCCAGCGGGACGGGAGGGTTGCAGCCCCAGCATTTT.

This clonotype was found many times. The chain combines TRBV5-1 with TRBJ2-7, with TRBD2 matching over 12 bases. CDR1 is SGHRS and CDR2 is YFSETQ in the germline V gene. J gave up 0 bases and V 4 bases, and 2 bases lay outside the gene matches. The CDR3 has 15 amino acids. Here the CDR3 reads CASSPTSGSSYEQYF. The CDR3 nucleotides read TGCGCCAGCAGCCCGACTAGCGGGAGCTCCTACGAGCAGTACTTC.

The rearrangement uses TRBV12-3 or TRBV12-4 and TRBJ1-1; no firm D call. This CDR3 is 12 amino acids long. The V gene lost 5 bases and the J gene lost 4 bases, with 8 bases spanning the gap. The CDR3 reads CASSPGGTEAFF. CDR3 sequence (DNA): TGTGCCAGCAGTCCAGGCGGCACTGAAGCTTTCTTT.

This clonotype was observed a handful of times. The chain is built from TRBV10-3 and TRBJ1-5; D uncertain. The CDR3 runs to 13 residues. Germline CDR1 ENHRY, CDR2 SYGVKD. V was shortened by 11 bases and J by 6 bases, with 17 bases between the two germline ends. The CDR3 nucleotides read TGTGCCGGCGGCCCGGACGGAGCTCAGCCCCAGCATTTT. Protein: CAGGPDGAQPQHF.

This clonotype was seen more than once but under ten times. This chain connects TRBV5-1 to TRBJ2-3; D unresolved. Trimming took 0 bases from V and 2 from J, leaving 13 bases between them. The CDR3 length is 16 residues. Germline loops: CDR1 SGHRS, CDR2 YFSETQ. CDR3 residues: CASSLGLDESTDTQYF. The CDR3 DNA sequence: TGCGCCAGCAGCTTGGGGCTAGATGAATCCACAGATACGCAGTATTTT.

This clonotype was counted between two and nine times. This chain connects TRBV20-1 to TRBJ2-3; 11 nucleotides line up with TRBD2. Germline V gene data show CDR1 as DFQATT and CDR2 as SNEGSKA (reference sequence). This CDR3 has 21 amino acids. V gave up 1 base and J gave up 2 bases; unmatched junction bases: 20. CDR3 sequence: CSARVPEGSGRARLPTDTQYF. CDR3 DNA: TGCAGTGCTAGAGTCCCGGAAGGTAGCGGGAGGGCTAGGTTACCCACAGATACGCAGTATTTT.

This clonotype was seen a few times. This rearrangement joins TRBV5-5 to TRBJ2-7, with TRBD1 matching 7 bases. Germline V gene data show CDR1 as SGHKS and CDR2 as YYEKEE (reference sequence). V lost 4 bases and J lost 2; bases outside the gene matches: 9. The length of the CDR3 is 15 residues. The CDR3 DNA sequence: TGTGCCAGCAGCCCCCGGGACAGAGCTGCCTACGAGCAGTACTTC. Its protein is CASSPRDRAAYEQYF.

This clonotype has ten or more counts. The V and J genes are TRBV9 and TRBJ2-3; TRBD1 matches 7 bases. Germline V gene data show CDR1 as SGDLS and CDR2 as YYNGEE. The CDR3 totals 16 residues. Trimming took 3 bases from V and 0 from J; bases not matched to a gene: 7. The CDR3 region is CASSARGTDSTDTQYF. The CDR3 DNA follows: TGTGCCAGCAGCGCCAGGGGGACAGATAGCACAGATACGCAGTATTTT.

The chain carries TRBV7-8 and TRBJ2-1; D is uncertain. Germline V gene data show CDR1 as SGHVS and CDR2 as FQNEAQ. The V and J ends lost 5 bases and 4 bases respectively, with 9 bases between them. CDR3 length: 13 residues. CDR3 protein: CASSLIRYNEQFF. The CDR3 coding sequence is TGTGCCAGCAGCCTCATAAGGTACAATGAGCAGTTCTTC. Variable domain in full (rest from reference TRBV7-8 and TRBJ2-1): GAGVSQSPRYKVAKRGQDVALRCDPISGHVSLFWYQQALGQGPEFLTYFQNEAQLDKSGLPSDRFFAERPEGSVSTLKIQRTQQEDSAVYLCASSLIRYNEQFFGPGTRLTVL.

The table lists this clonotype with many counts. The rearrangement uses TRBV7-8 and TRBJ2-1; 8 bases are a match to TRBD2. The CDR3 sequence is 15 residues long. The V gene's germline CDR1 is SGHVS and CDR2 FQNEAQ. Unmatched junction bases numbered 4, after V lost 1 base and J lost 5 bases. CDR3 DNA: TGTGCCAGCAGCTTAGTCTATAGCGGGAACAATGAGCAGTTCTTC. Protein sequence: CASSLVYSGNNEQFF.

This clonotype was counted ten times or more. The J gene is TRBJ2-1, the V gene TRBV6-5; 11 nucleotides line up with TRBD2. CDR1 MNHEY and CDR2 SVGAGI come from the germline V gene. The CDR3 runs to 15 residues. V was clipped by 5 bases and J by 4 bases; unmatched bases: 4. The DNA for the CDR3 is TGTGCCAGCAGTACTCGACTAGCGGGATACAATGAGCAGTTCTTC. This encodes CASSTRLAGYNEQFF.

This clonotype was recorded many times. V gene TRBV20-1 combines with J gene TRBJ2-7, with 9 bases aligning to TRBD2. V lost 4 bases and J lost 4; bases outside the gene matches: 20. There are 18 residues in the CDR3. CDR1 DFQATT and CDR2 SNEGSKA come from the germline V gene (reference sequence). The CDR3 nucleotides are TGCAGTGCTATTAGAACTAGCGGGCCCCCGTTCGGATTATACGAGCAGTACTTC. This encodes CSAIRTSGPPFGLYEQYF.

This clonotype was seen repeatedly, ten times or more. This chain connects TRBV20-1 to TRBJ2-7; 10 bases map to TRBD1. Germline lookup yields CDR1 DFQATT and CDR2 SNEGSKA (reference sequence). The CDR3 is 15 residues long. After removal of 1 base from V and 2 bases from J, the junction contained 5 bases not matched to a gene. This CDR3 reads CSARVRQGATYEQYF. The DNA of the CDR3 is TGCAGTGCTAGAGTTCGACAGGGGGCGACCTACGAGCAGTACTTC.

This clonotype appeared many times. This chain uses TRBV24-1 with TRBJ2-5; TRBD1 aligns across 10 bases. V dropped 5 bases and J dropped 3; count of bases not matched to a gene: 5. This CDR3 is built from 15 residues. The germline gives CDR1 KGHDR, CDR2 SFDVKD. The CDR3 loop reads CATSGQGAVEETQYF. CDR3 bases: TGTGCCACCAGTGGACAGGGGGCAGTGGAAGAGACCCAGTACTTC.

A few counts support this clonotype. The chain couples TRBV9 to TRBJ2-3, with 7 nucleotides matching TRBD1. Looked up from germline, CDR1 is SGDLS and CDR2 is YYNGEE. This CDR3 is built from 16 residues. The J segment lost 5 bases and the V segment lost 4 bases, leaving 13 bases of the junction unmatched. The CDR3 spells CASSPREGGEVDTQYF. CDR3 nucleotides: TGTGCCAGCAGCCCCCGAGAAGGGGGCGAAGTAGATACGCAGTATTTT.

A few counts support this clonotype. The J gene is TRBJ2-3, the V gene TRBV25-1; 14 nucleotides align to TRBD2. This CDR3 region has 17 residues. CDR1 is MGHDK and CDR2 is SYGVNS in the germline V gene. V was pared by 4 bases and J by 3 bases, with 6 bases of the junction left unmatched. The CDR3 nucleotides read TGTGCCAGCAGTGGGACTAGCGGGGGGCCTCGAACAGATACGCAGTATTTT. As protein: CASSGTSGGPRTDTQYF.

In its sample, this clonotype was seen a few times. The rearrangement joins TRBV12-3 or TRBV12-4 to TRBJ1-2; D ambiguous. This CDR3 comprises 13 residues. V lost 2 bases to trimming and J lost 6 bases, with 10 bases between them. For the CDR3, the DNA is TGTGCCAGCAGTTTACGGCAGGACCATGGCTACACCTTC. It encodes CASSLRQDHGYTF.

This clonotype was detected a few times. The CDR3 protein is CSARDGQARSYEQYF. In DNA form, the CDR3 reads TGCAGTGCTAGAGATGGACAGGCCCGCTCCTACGAGCAGTACTTC. The chain combines TRBV20-1 with TRBJ2-7; TRBD1 matches 7 bases. Per the germline V gene, CDR1 is DFQATT and CDR2 is SNEGSKA (reference sequence). Unmatched junction bases numbered 5, after V lost 0 bases and J lost 0 bases. The CDR3 is made up of 15 amino acids.

V and J are TRBV12-3 or TRBV12-4 and TRBJ2-7; D gene ambiguous. The CDR3 length is 12 residues. The germline V and J ends were trimmed by 6 bases and 3 bases, with 9 bases remaining between them. The CDR3 DNA reads as TGTGCCAGCAGCCCCTCGCTCTACGAGCAGTACTTC. It specifies CASSPSLYEQYF.